The sequence of this T cell receptor beta chain was determined in a study of T cell changes during pregnancy in multiple sclerosis. With regard to this clone: A junction end diverges from the germline sequence, so it may reflect a read error.

Sequencing used immunoSEQ multiplex PCR; TCRdb keeps in-frame clones, though not all of them. The sample holds tens of thousands of clones; approximately 91% are singletons and the top ten take approximately 2%. This CDR3 contains 12 residues. Germline CDR1 is MNHNS and CDR2 is SASEGT. This TCR came from a female donor in good health, enrolled as a control in a pregnancy study. The chain employs TRBV6-1 and TRBJ1-1; 8 bases map to TRBD1. Sequenced here: CD4+ T cells from peripheral blood mononuclear cells, sampled after pregnancy. The chain's CDR3 is CASSPWTGRGSF. Here the CDR3 DNA reads TGTGCCAGCAGTCCTTGGACAGGGCGGGGTTCCTTT.